The clone carrying this TCR beta chain was picked up a small number of times. The CDR3 covers 13 residues. Trimming shortened V by 5 bases and J by 7 bases, and 15 bases separated the two germline ends. Germline CDR1 SNHLY, CDR2 FYNNEI. Via MiXCR, TCRdb re-called the RT-PCR reads, giving one row per CDR3 protein. The table lists over 400,000 distinct CDR3 sequences, roughly 13% of them singletons, with over 10% in the top ten. The sample originates from a study of response to subunit inactivated influenza vaccine. This specimen consisted of PBMCs from blood, obtained 45 days after vaccination. The sequence was collected from a man between 45 and 60 years old who received an inactivated influenza vaccine. This chain links TRBV2 with TRBJ2-7, with D unresolved. The CDR3 DNA reads as TGTGCCAGCAGTCCCTTTGTCGACCAGGAGCAGTACTTC. Amino acids: CASSPFVDQEQYF.